The next 21 T cell receptor beta chains were all read from a single sample in a study of T cell responses to AZD1222 COVID-19 vaccine. The method was immunoSEQ multiplex PCR; TCRdb's version includes in-frame clones alone and lacks a portion of them. Of about 48,000 clones in the sample, around 86% were seen once. The material sequenced was peripheral blood, taken 28 days after the second AZD1222 dose. Every receptor here comes from an adult who received the AZD1222 COVID-19 vaccine.

The rearrangement joins TRBV10-3 to TRBJ1-2; maybe TRBD1 (5 bases). Deletions cut 6 bases from V and 7 bases from J, with 15 bases between. The CDR3 sequence is 13 residues long. In germline, CDR1 is ENHRY, CDR2 SYGVKD. The CDR3 sequence is CAISPREVSGYTF. As DNA, the CDR3 is TGTGCCATCAGCCCCAGGGAAGTTAGTGGCTACACCTTC.

This chain joins TRBV7-9 and TRBJ1-2, with D possibly TRBD1 on 6 matching bases. V was shortened by 3 bases and J by 2 bases, with 16 bases between the two germline ends. The germline V gene has CDR1 SEHNR and CDR2 FQNEAQ (reference sequence). This CDR3 has 16 residues. CDR3 in DNA: TGTGCCAGCAGCTTTCCTCCCTCGACAGGAAACTATGGCTACACCTTC. Encoded protein: CASSFPPSTGNYGYTF. Variable domain in full (rest from reference TRBV7-9 and TRBJ1-2): DTGVSQNPRHKITKRGQNVTFRCDPISEHNRLYWYRQTLGQGPEFLTYFQNEAQLEKSRLLSDRFSAERPKGSFSTLEIQRTEQGDSAMYLCASSFPPSTGNYGYTFGSGTRLTVV.

V is TRBV10-3 and J is TRBJ1-1, with D possibly TRBD1 on 5 matching bases. Germline CDR1 ENHRY, CDR2 SYGVKD. V was clipped by 0 bases and J by 4 bases, with 9 bases between them. This CDR3 is built from 14 residues. The CDR3 DNA reads TGTGCCATCAGTGAGTCGGGGGAAGGCACTGAAGCTTTCTTT. It yields the protein CAISESGEGTEAFF.

The chain employs TRBV6-5 and TRBJ2-5; D is unresolved. The V gene's germline CDR1 is MNHEY and CDR2 SVGAGI. Between the trimmed V and J ends, which lost 2 bases and 5 bases, there was a span of 9 bases. CDR3 length equals 13 residues. CDR3 DNA: TGTGCCAGCAGTTACCGTCTTCCGGAGACCCAGTACTTC. This codes for CASSYRLPETQYF.

The V gene is TRBV7-6, the J gene TRBJ1-1; the D gene is possibly TRBD1 (6 bases). V shed 4 bases and J shed 3 bases, with 18 bases lying between them. The length of the CDR3 is 16 residues. CDR1 SGHVS and CDR2 FNYEAQ come from the germline V gene. The CDR3 bases are TGTGCCAGCAGCTCCCGACAGGTGGGTTTGGACACTGAAGCTTTCTTT. This gives the protein CASSSRQVGLDTEAFF. The complete variable domain, with remaining parts taken from reference TRBV7-6 and TRBJ1-1, reads GAGVSQSPRYKVTKRGQDVALRCDPISGHVSLYWYRQALGQGPEFLTYFNYEAQQDKSGLPNDRFSAERPEGSISTLTIQRTEQRDSAMYRCASSSRQVGLDTEAFFGQGTRLTVV.

V gene TRBV28 combines with J gene TRBJ1-1; no reliable D call. CDR3 length equals 11 residues. The germline V gene encodes CDR1 MDHEN and CDR2 SYDVKM. Trimming removed 7 bases from V and 2 bases from J, with 5 bases in between. The CDR3 loop reads CASTRNTEAFF. DNA for the CDR3: TGTGCCAGCACCAGAAACACTGAAGCTTTCTTT.

This chain connects TRBV27 to TRBJ2-1, with a possible D match to TRBD1 (7 bases). The CDR3 is 16 residues long. V was shortened by 6 bases and J by 4 bases, with 19 bases between the two germline ends. Germline CDR1 MNHEY, CDR2 SMNVEV (reference sequence). The CDR3 nucleotides read TGTGCCAGCAGCCAGGGCCCTCAGGGGGGATACAATGAGCAGTTCTTC. Translation: CASSQGPQGGYNEQFF.

This chain connects TRBV10-2 to TRBJ2-7; tentatively, D is TRBD1 (7 bases). The CDR3 contains 15 residues. CDR1 is WSHSY and CDR2 is SAAADI in the germline V gene. V gave up 4 bases and J gave up 0 bases, with 13 bases separating them. The DNA of the CDR3 is TGCGCCAGCAGTGTTTCAGGGGGGAGCTCCTACGAGCAGTACTTC. Translation gives CASSVSGGSSYEQYF.

This clone was seen only once. The rearrangement joins TRBV24-1 to TRBJ1-5; D is possibly TRBD1 (6 bases). The germline V gene encodes CDR1 KGHDR and CDR2 SFDVKD. V gave up 7 bases and J gave up 0 bases, with 15 bases separating them. CDR3 length: 16 amino acids. In DNA form, the CDR3 reads TGTGCCACCAGGCGCCAGGGGCCCCATAGCAATCAGCCCCAGCATTTT. It encodes CATRRQGPHSNQPQHF.

This rearrangement joins TRBV7-3 to TRBJ2-1; 8 bases line up with TRBD2. After removal of 1 base from V and 9 bases from J, the junction contained 5 bases not matched to a gene. The germline V gene encodes CDR1 SGHTA and CDR2 FQGTGA. The CDR3 is made up of 14 amino acids. The CDR3 here is CASSLMGGRSEQFF. CDR3 in DNA: TGTGCCAGCAGCTTAATGGGCGGGAGGTCTGAGCAGTTCTTC.

This clone has only one observation. The chain has TRBV28 and TRBJ2-2; possibly TRBD1 for D (6 bases). Trimming removed 5 bases from V and 4 bases from J, with 17 bases in between. CDR1 and CDR2 (germline): MDHEN, SYDVKM. This CDR3 has 16 residues. CDR3 bases: TGTGCCAGCAGTCCGACAGGCTCATTAATCACCGGGGAGCTGTTTTTT. It encodes CASSPTGSLITGELFF.

The rearrangement joins TRBV7-9 to TRBJ2-2; D is unclear. This CDR3 spans 8 amino acids. CDR1 is SEHNR and CDR2 is FQNEAQ in the germline V gene (reference sequence). The CDR3 DNA reads as TGTGCGGCCGGGGAGCTGTTTTTT. Encoded protein: CAAGELFF.

The rearrangement links TRBV7-9 to TRBJ1-2; 8 nucleotides match TRBD1. After removal of 1 base from V and 7 bases from J, the junction contained 5 bases not matched to a gene. The CDR3 is 14 amino acids. The germline V gene encodes CDR1 SEHNR and CDR2 FQNEAQ (reference sequence). Written as DNA, the CDR3 is TGTGCCAGCAGCTTAGGGACAGGGCAGGGTGGCTACACCTTC. Translation: CASSLGTGQGGYTF.

This rearrangement joins TRBV7-6 to TRBJ2-7; D unclear. Germline V gene lookup returns CDR1 SGHVS and CDR2 FNYEAQ. Trimming took 6 bases from V and 5 from J, leaving 14 bases between them. This CDR3 has 13 residues. CDR3 sequence (DNA): TGTGCCAGCAGTTACTGGAGTGTTAACGAGCAGTACTTC. Amino acid sequence: CASSYWSVNEQYF.

The chain uses TRBV19 and TRBJ1-4, with D perhaps matching TRBD1 (5 bases). CDR3 size: 13 residues. Germline values: CDR1 LNHDA, CDR2 SQIVND (reference sequence). V lost 5 bases and J lost 6, with 10 bases in between. CDR3 DNA: TGTGCCAGTAGTCCCACCAGGGATGAAAAACTGTTTTTT. Its translation: CASSPTRDEKLFF.

The chain links TRBV12-5 to TRBJ2-5; TRBD1 aligns across 10 bases. Germline V gene lookup returns CDR1 LGHNT and CDR2 FRNRAP. Trimming removed 4 bases from V and 3 bases from J; junction bases left unmatched: 2. The CDR3 contains 14 residues. The CDR3 reads CASGSGTGEETQYF. The CDR3 nucleotides are TGTGCTAGTGGTTCCGGGACAGGGGAAGAGACCCAGTACTTC.

V usage is TRBV3-1 (or the pseudogene TRBV3-2) and J usage is TRBJ2-7, with 9 bases matching TRBD1. The CDR3 spans 18 residues. Germline CDR1 is LGHDT and CDR2 is YNNKEL (reference sequence). The V gene end was trimmed by 3 bases and the J gene end by 2 bases; junction bases not matched to a gene: 14. In DNA, the CDR3 is TGTGCCAGCAGCCACGCAGGGACAGGGAGGGGAGCCACCTACGAGCAGTACTTC. It translates to CASSHAGTGRGATYEQYF.

The chain carries TRBV19 and TRBJ2-3; 7 bases align to TRBD1. The CDR3 runs to 16 residues. The junction had 8 bases not matched to a gene; V was cut back by 4 bases and J by 1 base. Per the germline V gene, CDR1 is LNHDA and CDR2 is SQIVND (reference sequence). In DNA form, the CDR3 reads TGTGCCAGTAGTACCCTACAGGGGTCCGGCACAGATACGCAGTATTTT. Protein product: CASSTLQGSGTDTQYF.

V is TRBV9 and J is TRBJ2-7; a possible D gene is TRBD2 (5 bases). Germline V gene data show CDR1 as SGDLS and CDR2 as YYNGEE. The CDR3 loop spans 15 amino acids. V was cut by 0 bases and J by 3 bases, with 13 bases left in between. The CDR3 loop is CASSVGPDGDYEQYF. The CDR3 nucleotides are TGTGCCAGCAGCGTAGGACCCGACGGGGACTACGAGCAGTACTTC.

The V call is TRBV3-1 (or the pseudogene TRBV3-2), the J call TRBJ2-3, with D hard to call. Trimming pared 6 bases from V and 0 bases from J, leaving 10 bases between. The CDR3 contains 14 residues. CDR1 is LGHDT and CDR2 is YNNKEL in the germline V gene (reference sequence). The CDR3 spells CASSPRTSTDTQYF. CDR3 nucleotides: TGTGCCAGCAGTCCTCGAACTAGCACAGATACGCAGTATTTT.

The V gene is TRBV5-1, the J gene TRBJ2-1, with 8 bases fitting TRBD1. CDR1 and CDR2 from the germline V gene are SGHRS and YFSETQ. The CDR3 loop spans 15 amino acids. V lost 4 bases, J lost 8 bases, and 11 bases stayed unmatched. The chain's CDR3 is CASSLQGDRIDEQFF. DNA of the CDR3: TGCGCCAGCAGCCTACAGGGGGATCGAATCGATGAGCAGTTCTTC.